Below are 26 T cell receptor beta chains sequenced from a single sample in a study of TIL therapy for anti-PD-1-resistant metastatic lung cancer (dated by TCRdb to the early 2020s). TCR beta CDR3 regions were amplified from genomic DNA by bias-controlled multiplex PCR with the immunoSEQ v3 hsTCRB kit. The source is immuneACCESS, and TCRdb retained only in-frame sequences with V and J called. Part of the clones is not carried over; for the studies checked, unresolved V genes explain less than half of this, and the remainder is unexplained. This sample holds tens of thousands of clones; around 86% were observed only once. 2.6% of the sample is held by the ten biggest clonotypes. The sample's time point label is to be understood as: pre-treatment sample, taken before nivolumab and TIL therapy. The sample in question was blood, obtained at baseline. The receptors stem from a person between 30 and 79 years old with non-small cell lung cancer.

The chain links TRBV27 to TRBJ2-2; tentatively, D is TRBD1 or TRBD2 (5 bases each). The germline V gene encodes CDR1 MNHEY and CDR2 SMNVEV (reference sequence). The V end was cut by 8 bases, the J end by 2 bases, with 6 bases between. There are 12 residues in the CDR3. The CDR3 sequence is CASGGNTGELFF. CDR3 bases: TGTGCCAGCGGGGGAAACACCGGGGAGCTGTTTTTT.

The rearrangement joins TRBV2 to TRBJ1-1; D is unclear. With 2 bases removed from V and 4 bases from J, the gap between germline ends came to 8 bases. This CDR3 comprises 13 residues. Per germline, CDR1 SNHLY and CDR2 FYNNEI. In DNA form, the CDR3 reads TGTGCCAGCAGTGAACGACTATTCACTGAAGCTTTCTTT. It specifies CASSERLFTEAFF.

V gene TRBV2 combines with J gene TRBJ2-7; the D gene is possibly TRBD2 (6 bases). The length of the CDR3 is 14 residues. Between the trimmed V and J ends, which lost 3 bases and 1 base, there was a span of 10 bases. The germline V gene has CDR1 SNHLY and CDR2 FYNNEI. CDR3 DNA: TGTGCCAGCAGTGATGGGGGAGGATCCTACGAGCAGTACTTC. It yields the protein CASSDGGGSYEQYF.

This sequence joins TRBV5-5 and TRBJ2-6; D is perhaps TRBD1 or TRBD2 (5 bases each). This CDR3 comprises 17 residues. Germline assignment: CDR1 SGHKS and CDR2 YYEKEE (reference sequence). Trimming removed 0 bases from V and 0 bases from J, with 10 bases in between. In nucleotides, the CDR3 is TGTGCCAGCAGCTTGGGGGGACGGAACTCTGGGGCCAACGTCCTGACTTTC. It encodes CASSLGGRNSGANVLTF.

The chain uses TRBV5-1 and TRBJ1-2; the D gene is possibly TRBD1 (5 bases). Looked up from germline, CDR1 is SGHRS and CDR2 is YFSETQ. V was pared by 0 bases and J by 14 bases, with 14 bases between. This CDR3 has 12 amino acids. The CDR3 region has the DNA TGCGCCAGCAGCTTGGATACAGGATTGGGGACCTTC. This gives the protein CASSLDTGLGTF.

A few counts support this clone. The V gene is TRBV6-4, the J gene TRBJ2-7; TRBD2 aligns across 7 bases. With 7 bases clipped from V and 1 base from J, the junction kept 7 bases outside the gene matches. CDR1 and CDR2 from the germline V gene are MRHNA and SNTAGT. The CDR3 runs to 14 residues. CDR3 sequence: CASIWEGFSYEQYF. The CDR3 DNA follows: TGTGCCAGCATCTGGGAGGGGTTTTCCTACGAGCAGTACTTC.

The chain uses TRBV2 and TRBJ2-1, with D uncertain. Germline CDR1 is SNHLY and CDR2 is FYNNEI. V lost 3 bases to trimming and J lost 0 bases, with 3 bases between them. CDR3 length equals 13 residues. The CDR3 nucleotides read TGTGCCAGCAGTGACACCTCCTACAATGAGCAGTTCTTC. It specifies CASSDTSYNEQFF.

V usage is TRBV7-9 and J usage is TRBJ2-3, with 7 bases identical to TRBD2. The CDR3 spans 16 residues. Germline CDR1 SEHNR, CDR2 FQNEAQ (reference sequence). After removal of 1 base from V and 1 base from J, the junction contained 5 bases not matched to a gene. CDR3 DNA: TGTGCCAGCAGCTTAGGAAGGACTAGTGGCACAGATACGCAGTATTTT. As protein: CASSLGRTSGTDTQYF.

In DNA form, the CDR3 reads TGTGCCAGCAGCCTGGCCGTGACTCGCACAGATACGCAGTATTTT. Its protein product is CASSLAVTRTDTQYF. The chain links TRBV6-5 to TRBJ2-3; D not certain. This CDR3 is built from 15 residues. V was shortened by 6 bases and J by 1 base, with 14 bases between the two germline ends. The germline gives CDR1 MNHEY, CDR2 SVGAGI.

J is TRBJ1-4 and V is TRBV19; 7 bases map to TRBD1. The ends lost 6 bases at V and 0 bases at J; junction bases unmatched: 4. The CDR3 loop spans 15 amino acids. CDR1 and CDR2 from the germline V gene are LNHDA and SQIVND (reference sequence). This CDR3 reads CASRGQSSTNEKLFF. The CDR3, as DNA: TGTGCCAGTAGGGGACAGTCGTCAACTAATGAAAAACTGTTTTTT.

This clone has a handful of counts. The CDR3 sequence is CASSNRQGNTEAFF. The CDR3 bases are TGTGCCAGCAGCAACCGCCAGGGGAACACTGAAGCTTTCTTT. V gene TRBV6-5 combines with J gene TRBJ1-1; D is possibly TRBD1 (5 bases). Trimming left V 6 bases short and J 1 base short, with 12 bases between. CDR3 length: 14 amino acids. The germline V gene has CDR1 MNHEY and CDR2 SVGAGI.

The chain uses TRBV5-1 and TRBJ1-4, with D unresolved. The CDR3 loop spans 13 amino acids. With 0 bases removed from V and 8 bases from J, the gap between germline ends came to 8 bases. The germline CDR1 and CDR2 sequences are SGHRS and YFSETQ. The CDR3 DNA reads TGCGCCAGCAGCTTGGGGACCAAGGAAAAACTGTTTTTT. This translates into CASSLGTKEKLFF.

Details on this clone: Other nucleotide sequences in the sample specify the same CDR3. This chain connects TRBV12-3 or TRBV12-4 to TRBJ1-3; D not certain. This CDR3 is built from 12 residues. The V and J ends lost 1 base and 3 bases respectively, with 1 base between them. CDR3 protein: CASSLGGNTIYF. The DNA for the CDR3 is TGTGCCAGCAGTTTAGGTGGAAACACCATATATTTT.

This clone was found once. The chain has TRBV27 and TRBJ1-1; maybe TRBD1 (5 bases). There are 16 residues in the CDR3. Germline loops: CDR1 MNHEY, CDR2 SMNVEV (reference sequence). Trimming took off 7 bases at V and 2 bases at J, with 20 bases between the two ends. CDR3 sequence: CASTPLRGDPNTEAFF. The CDR3 nucleotides are TGTGCCAGCACTCCGCTGCGGGGGGACCCAAACACTGAAGCTTTCTTT.

The rearrangement links TRBV10-3 to TRBJ2-1, with 8 bases lining up with TRBD1. This CDR3 is built from 17 residues. Germline V gene lookup returns CDR1 ENHRY and CDR2 SYGVKD. J was trimmed by 5 bases and V by 2 bases; bases with no gene match: 11. In DNA form, the CDR3 reads TGTGCCATCAGTGAGACGAGCCCGGGACAGGAAGACAATGAGCAGTTCTTC. Amino acids: CAISETSPGQEDNEQFF.

The gene calls are TRBV19 and TRBJ2-7; possibly TRBD1 for D (5 bases). Germline CDR1 reads LNHDA; CDR2 reads SQIVND (reference sequence). V was cut by 3 bases and J by 7 bases, with 13 bases left in between. This CDR3 spans 13 amino acids. The CDR3 reads CASSMGRAGEQYF. The DNA for the CDR3 is TGTGCCAGTAGTATGGGAAGGGCAGGGGAGCAGTACTTC.

Comment on this clone: The sample contains more than one DNA sequence encoding this CDR3. This chain uses TRBV7-3 with TRBJ2-7; 9 bases fit TRBD1. V lost 3 bases, J lost 4 bases, and 4 bases stayed unmatched. Germline V gene lookup returns CDR1 SGHTA and CDR2 FQGTGA. CDR3 length: 14 residues. This chain's CDR3 is CASSLDRGPYEQYF. The CDR3 region has the DNA TGTGCCAGCAGCTTGGACAGGGGTCCTTACGAGCAGTACTTC.

The rearrangement links TRBV27 to TRBJ2-1, with D perhaps assigned TRBD1 or TRBD2 (6 bases each). Trimming cost V 6 bases and J 6 bases, with 18 bases left between them. The CDR3 spans 15 residues. The germline V gene has CDR1 MNHEY and CDR2 SMNVEV (reference sequence). CDR3 region: CASRLSGAVGNEQFF. DNA of the CDR3: TGTGCCAGCAGACTTTCGGGGGCCGTGGGCAATGAGCAGTTCTTC.

The chain uses TRBV6-2 or TRBV6-3 and TRBJ2-3; 13 bases map to TRBD2. Losses at the gene ends were 0 bases for V and 5 bases for J; bases not matched to a gene: 5. CDR1 is MNHEY, CDR2 SVGEGT, per germline. The CDR3 length is 17 residues. CDR3 sequence: CASSYSWTSGREDTQYF. The CDR3 DNA is TGTGCCAGCAGTTACTCGTGGACTAGCGGGAGAGAAGATACGCAGTATTTT.

This clone was counted once. The rearrangement uses TRBV6-6 and TRBJ2-3; D tentatively reads TRBD1 or TRBD2 (5 bases each). The CDR3 length is 13 residues. V lost 2 bases and J 6 bases, leaving 9 bases between the germline ends. Looked up from germline, CDR1 is MNHNY and CDR2 is SVGAGI (reference sequence). The CDR3 sequence: CASSYRGADTQYF. CDR3 nucleotides: TGTGCCAGCAGTTACCGAGGGGCCGATACGCAGTATTTT.

This chain joins TRBV2 and TRBJ2-7, with D possibly called TRBD1 or TRBD2 (5 bases each). Germline V lookup: CDR1 SNHLY, CDR2 FYNNEI. V was trimmed by 6 bases and J by 1 base, leaving 13 bases between them. The CDR3 has 14 amino acids. CDR3 bases: TGTGCCAGCAGCGCCGGGACGAGGTCCTACGAGCAGTACTTC. As protein: CASSAGTRSYEQYF.

The chain combines TRBV25-1 with TRBJ2-3; TRBD1 matches 7 bases. Trimming took 4 bases from V and 2 from J; bases not matched to a gene: 6. The CDR3 loop spans 15 amino acids. Germline assignment: CDR1 MGHDK and CDR2 SYGVNS. DNA of the CDR3: TGTGCCAGCAGTGTTCTGGGGACAGTCACAGATACGCAGTATTTT. Amino acids: CASSVLGTVTDTQYF. Together with reference TRBV25-1 and TRBJ2-3, the CDR3 gives the full variable domain: EADIYQTPRYLVIGTGKKITLECSQTMGHDKMYWYQQDPGMELHLIHYSYGVNSTEKGDLSSESTVSRIRTEHFPLTLESARPSHTSQYLCASSVLGTVTDTQYFGPGTRLTVL.

The chain uses TRBV7-9 and TRBJ1-3; D not certain. The CDR3 has 16 amino acids. Trimming cost V 8 bases and J 6 bases, with 23 bases left between them. CDR1 SEHNR and CDR2 FQNEAQ come from the germline V gene (reference sequence). CDR3 loop: CASVKTLTGSKNTIYF. The CDR3 region has the DNA TGTGCCAGCGTGAAAACCCTCACCGGGTCAAAAAACACCATATATTTT.

The rearrangement joins TRBV6-5 to TRBJ1-4; D might be TRBD1 (6 bases). CDR3 length: 15 residues. The V gene lost 6 bases and the J gene lost 2 bases, with 13 bases spanning the gap. From germline, CDR1 is MNHEY and CDR2 SVGAGI. CDR3 nucleotides: TGTGCCAGCAGGAGGGGGGAGATGACTAATGAAAAACTGTTTTTT. It codes for CASRRGEMTNEKLFF.

The V and J genes are TRBV27 and TRBJ2-1, with unresolved D. The CDR3 covers 15 residues. Trimming removed 2 bases at V and 0 bases at J, with 8 bases between. Germline V CDR1 and CDR2: MNHEY, SMNVEV (reference sequence). This CDR3 reads CASSLIAISYNEQFF. DNA for the CDR3: TGTGCCAGCAGTTTAATTGCTATCTCCTACAATGAGCAGTTCTTC.

The chain carries TRBV28 and TRBJ2-7, with D possibly TRBD2 on 5 matching bases. CDR3 length: 13 amino acids. The germline V gene encodes CDR1 MDHEN and CDR2 SYDVKM. V was cut by 2 bases and J by 6 bases, with 11 bases left in between. The CDR3 nucleotides read TGTGCCAGCAGTTTACGCAACGAGGGCGAGCAGTACTTC. As protein: CASSLRNEGEQYF.